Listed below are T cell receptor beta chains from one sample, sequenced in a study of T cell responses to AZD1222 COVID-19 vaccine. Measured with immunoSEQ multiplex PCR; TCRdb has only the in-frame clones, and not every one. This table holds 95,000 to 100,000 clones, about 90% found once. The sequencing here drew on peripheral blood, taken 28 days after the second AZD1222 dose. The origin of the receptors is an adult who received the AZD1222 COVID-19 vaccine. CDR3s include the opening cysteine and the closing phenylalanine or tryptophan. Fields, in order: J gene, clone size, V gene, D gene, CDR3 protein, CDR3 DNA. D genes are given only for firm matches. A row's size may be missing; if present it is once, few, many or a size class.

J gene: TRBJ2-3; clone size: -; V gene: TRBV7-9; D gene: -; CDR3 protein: CASSNSRRGSGKYTDTQYF; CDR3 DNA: TGTGCCAGCAGCAATAGCCGCCGGGGTAGCGGAAAATACACAGATACGCAGTATTTT
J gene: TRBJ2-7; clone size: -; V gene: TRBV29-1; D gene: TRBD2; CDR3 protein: CSVEDLRLAGVREQYF; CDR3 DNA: TGCAGCGTTGAAGATCTGAGGCTAGCGGGAGTGAGGGAGCAGTACTTC
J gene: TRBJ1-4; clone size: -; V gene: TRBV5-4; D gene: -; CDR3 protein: CASSTGTLLSEKLFF; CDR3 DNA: TGTGCCAGCAGCACCGGGACCCTACTGAGCGAAAAACTGTTTTTT
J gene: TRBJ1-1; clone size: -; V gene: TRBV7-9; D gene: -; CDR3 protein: CASSFTGLNTEAFF; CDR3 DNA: TGTGCCAGCAGCTTCACAGGGTTGAACACTGAAGCTTTCTTT
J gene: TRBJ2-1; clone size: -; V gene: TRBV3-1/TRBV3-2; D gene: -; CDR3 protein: CASSQGASVAKNEQFF; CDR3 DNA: TGTGCCAGCAGCCAAGGGGCTAGCGTGGCGAAGAATGAGCAGTTCTTC
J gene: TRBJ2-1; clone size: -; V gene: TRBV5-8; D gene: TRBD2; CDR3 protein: CASSLASGTYNEQFF; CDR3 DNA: TGTGCCAGCAGCTTGGCTAGCGGAACCTACAATGAGCAGTTCTTC
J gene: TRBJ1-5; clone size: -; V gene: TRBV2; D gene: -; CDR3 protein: CASSASTFNQPQHF; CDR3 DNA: TGTGCCAGCAGCGCAAGCACTTTCAATCAGCCCCAGCATTTT
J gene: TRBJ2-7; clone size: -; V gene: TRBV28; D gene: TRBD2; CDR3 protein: CASFSGGRTYEQYF; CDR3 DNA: TGTGCCAGCTTCTCGGGAGGCCGAACCTACGAGCAGTACTTC
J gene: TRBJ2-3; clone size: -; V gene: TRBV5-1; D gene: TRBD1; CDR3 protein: CASRVQGTGTDTQYF; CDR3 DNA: TGCGCCAGCAGAGTACAGGGGACGGGTACAGATACGCAGTATTTT
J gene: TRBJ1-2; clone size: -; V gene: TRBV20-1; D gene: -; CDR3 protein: CSAYLGVGYTF; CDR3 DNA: TGCAGTGCTTACCTCGGGGTTGGCTACACCTTC
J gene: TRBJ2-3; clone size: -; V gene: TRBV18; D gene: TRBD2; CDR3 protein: CASSQTSGGTDTQYF; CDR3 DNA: TGTGCCAGCTCACAGACTAGCGGGGGCACAGATACGCAGTATTTT
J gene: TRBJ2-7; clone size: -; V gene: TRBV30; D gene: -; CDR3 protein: CAWSVGPPVSYEQYF; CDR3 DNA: TGTGCCTGGAGTGTGGGTCCCCCTGTCTCCTACGAGCAGTACTTC
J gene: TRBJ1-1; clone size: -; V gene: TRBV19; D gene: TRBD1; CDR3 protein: CASRPGTVELVGTEAFF; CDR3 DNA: TGTGCCAGTCGACCCGGGACAGTAGAGCTTGTGGGGACTGAAGCTTTCTTT
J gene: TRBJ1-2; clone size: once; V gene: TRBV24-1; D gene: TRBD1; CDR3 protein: CATSDGTANGYTF; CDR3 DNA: TGTGCCACCAGTGATGGGACAGCTAATGGCTACACCTTC
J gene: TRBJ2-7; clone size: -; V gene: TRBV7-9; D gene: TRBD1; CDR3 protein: CASTLDRGYSEQYF; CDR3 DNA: TGTGCCAGCACCTTGGACAGGGGTTATAGCGAGCAGTACTTC
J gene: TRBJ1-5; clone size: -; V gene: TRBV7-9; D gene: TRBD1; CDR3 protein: CASSFGQGEHQPQHF; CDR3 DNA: TGTGCCAGCAGCTTCGGACAGGGGGAACATCAGCCCCAGCATTTT
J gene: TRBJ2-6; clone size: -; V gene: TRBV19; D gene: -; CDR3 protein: CASSSVASGANVLTF; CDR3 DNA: TGTGCCAGTAGCTCAGTAGCCTCTGGGGCCAACGTCCTGACTTTC
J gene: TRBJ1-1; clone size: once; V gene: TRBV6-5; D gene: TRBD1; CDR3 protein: CASTDRGRVNTEAFF; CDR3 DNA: TGTGCCAGCACGGACAGGGGGCGGGTGAACACTGAAGCTTTCTTT
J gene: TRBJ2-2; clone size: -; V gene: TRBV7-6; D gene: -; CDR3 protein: CASSSTTHTGELFF; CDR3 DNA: TGTGCCAGCAGCTCTACTACACATACCGGGGAGCTGTTTTTT
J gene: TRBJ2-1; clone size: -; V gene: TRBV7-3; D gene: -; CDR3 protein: CASSEVLAHRPNEQFF; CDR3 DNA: TGTGCCAGCAGCGAAGTACTAGCACATCGTCCCAATGAGCAGTTCTTC
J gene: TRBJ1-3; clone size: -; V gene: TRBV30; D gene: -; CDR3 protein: CAWDWGRSGNTIYF; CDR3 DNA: TGTGCCTGGGACTGGGGGCGCTCTGGAAACACCATATATTTT
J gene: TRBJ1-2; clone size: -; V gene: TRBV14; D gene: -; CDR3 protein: CASSLLRQSYGYTF; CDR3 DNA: TGTGCCAGCAGCCTTCTCAGACAGAGCTATGGCTACACCTTC
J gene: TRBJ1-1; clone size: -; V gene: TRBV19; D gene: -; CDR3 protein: CASSIMAGTSTEAFF; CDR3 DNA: TGTGCCAGTAGTATAATGGCAGGGACGTCGACTGAAGCTTTCTTT
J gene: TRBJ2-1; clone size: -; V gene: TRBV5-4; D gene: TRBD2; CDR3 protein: CASSLVVAGGYNEQFF; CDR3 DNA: TGTGCCAGCAGCTTGGTTGTAGCGGGAGGGTACAATGAGCAGTTCTTC
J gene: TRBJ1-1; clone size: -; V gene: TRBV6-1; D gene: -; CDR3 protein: CASSEGETEAFF; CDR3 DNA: TGTGCCAGCAGTGAGGGTGAGACTGAAGCTTTCTTT
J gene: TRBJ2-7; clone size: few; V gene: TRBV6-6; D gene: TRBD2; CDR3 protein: CASSYTGTSDEQYF; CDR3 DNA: TGTGCCAGCAGTTACACCGGGACTAGCGACGAGCAGTACTTC
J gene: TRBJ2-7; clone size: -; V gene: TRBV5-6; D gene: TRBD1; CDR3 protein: CASSLLDRGVGEQYF; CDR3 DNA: TGTGCCAGCAGCTTGCTCGACAGGGGAGTTGGCGAGCAGTACTTC
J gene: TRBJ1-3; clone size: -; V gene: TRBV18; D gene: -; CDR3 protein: CASSPQGDPGNTIYF; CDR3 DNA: TGTGCCAGCTCACCACAGGGAGATCCCGGAAACACCATATATTTT
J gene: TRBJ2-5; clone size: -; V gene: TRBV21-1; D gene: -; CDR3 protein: CASSKALAGGSKKETQYF; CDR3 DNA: TGTGCCAGCAGCAAAGCTCTAGCGGGAGGGAGCAAGAAAGAGACCCAGTACTTC
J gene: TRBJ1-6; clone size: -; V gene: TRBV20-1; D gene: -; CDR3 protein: CSASEDRPVLNSPLHF; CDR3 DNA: TGCAGTGCTAGTGAAGACAGGCCGGTCCTTAATTCACCCCTCCACTTT
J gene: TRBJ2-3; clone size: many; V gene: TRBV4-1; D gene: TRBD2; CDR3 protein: CASSRREGTDTQYF; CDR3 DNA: TGCGCCAGCAGTAGGCGGGAGGGTACAGATACGCAGTATTTT
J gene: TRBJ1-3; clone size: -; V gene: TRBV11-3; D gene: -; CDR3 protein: CASSFSGNTIYF; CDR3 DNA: TGTGCCAGCAGCTTCTCCGGAAACACCATATATTTT
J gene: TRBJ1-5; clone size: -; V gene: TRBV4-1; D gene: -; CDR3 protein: CASSQGGGYSNQPQHF; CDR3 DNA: TGCGCCAGCAGCCAAGGCGGGGGCTATAGCAATCAGCCCCAGCATTTT
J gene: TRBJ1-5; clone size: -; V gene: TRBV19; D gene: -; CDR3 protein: CASSLQGFRSNQPQHF; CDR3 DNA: TGTGCCAGTAGTCTACAGGGATTTAGGAGCAATCAGCCCCAGCATTTT
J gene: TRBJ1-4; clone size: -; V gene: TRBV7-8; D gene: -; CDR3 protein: CASSLWGQGNEKLFF; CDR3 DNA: TGTGCCAGCAGCTTATGGGGGCAGGGCAATGAAAAACTGTTTTTT
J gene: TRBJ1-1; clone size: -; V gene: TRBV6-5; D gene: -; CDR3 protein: CASSYSFSPGNTEAFF; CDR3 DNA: TGTGCCAGCAGTTACTCCTTTAGTCCGGGGAACACTGAAGCTTTCTTT
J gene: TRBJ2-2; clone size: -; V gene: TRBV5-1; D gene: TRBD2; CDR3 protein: CASSLAASGGAGELFF; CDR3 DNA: TGCGCCAGCAGCTTGGCGGCCTCGGGGGGAGCCGGGGAGCTGTTTTTT
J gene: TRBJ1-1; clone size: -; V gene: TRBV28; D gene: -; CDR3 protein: CASKERWVLTGPEAFF; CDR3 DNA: TGTGCCAGCAAGGAACGGTGGGTTTTAACCGGTCCTGAAGCTTTCTTT
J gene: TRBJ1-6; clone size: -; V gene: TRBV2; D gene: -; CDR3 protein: CASTSEGAGYNSPLHF; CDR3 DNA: TGTGCCAGCACCAGTGAGGGAGCGGGCTATAATTCACCCCTCCACTTT
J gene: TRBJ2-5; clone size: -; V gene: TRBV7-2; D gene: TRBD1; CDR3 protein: CASSVQTGDQETQYF; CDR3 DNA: TGTGCCAGCAGCGTCCAGACAGGGGATCAGGAGACCCAGTACTTC
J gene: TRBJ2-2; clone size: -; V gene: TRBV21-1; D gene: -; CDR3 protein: CASSALGVWNTGELFF; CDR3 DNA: TGTGCCAGCAGCGCACTAGGGGTTTGGAACACCGGGGAGCTGTTTTTT
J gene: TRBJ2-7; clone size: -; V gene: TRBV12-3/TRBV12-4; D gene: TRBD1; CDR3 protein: CASSRDRGYEQYF; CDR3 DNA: TGTGCCAGCAGTCGGGACAGGGGGTACGAGCAGTACTTC
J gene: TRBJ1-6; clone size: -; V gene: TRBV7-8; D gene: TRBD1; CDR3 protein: CASSSGQGGDSPLHF; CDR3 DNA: TGTGCCAGCAGCTCAGGACAGGGTGGGGATTCACCCCTCCACTTT
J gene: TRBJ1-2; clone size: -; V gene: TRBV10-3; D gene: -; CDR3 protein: CAISESIRRKGYTF; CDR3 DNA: TGTGCCATCAGTGAGTCAATTAGGCGGAAAGGCTACACCTTC
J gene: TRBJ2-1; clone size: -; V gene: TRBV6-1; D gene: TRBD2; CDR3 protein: CASSDRTSGINEQFF; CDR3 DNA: TGTGCCAGCAGTGACCGGACTAGCGGGATCAATGAGCAGTTCTTC
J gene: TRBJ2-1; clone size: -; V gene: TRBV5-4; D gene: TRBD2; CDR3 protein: CASTLNSGLVYNEQFF; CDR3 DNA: TGTGCCAGCACCTTAAATTCGGGACTAGTGTACAATGAGCAGTTCTTC
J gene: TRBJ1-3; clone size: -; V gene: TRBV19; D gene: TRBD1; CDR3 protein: CATDRESGNTIYF; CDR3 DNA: TGTGCCACCGACAGGGAATCCGGAAACACCATATATTTT
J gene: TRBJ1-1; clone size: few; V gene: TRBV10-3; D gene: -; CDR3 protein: CAISGGDRTEAFF; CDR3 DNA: TGTGCCATCAGTGGTGGGGATCGAACTGAAGCTTTCTTT
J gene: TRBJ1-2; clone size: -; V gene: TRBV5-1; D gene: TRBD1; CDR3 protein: CASSPQPTGGGYGYTF; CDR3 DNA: TGCGCCAGCAGCCCACAACCCACAGGGGGCGGCTATGGCTACACCTTC
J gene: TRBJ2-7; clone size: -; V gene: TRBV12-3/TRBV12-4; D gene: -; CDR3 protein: CASSLGGREQYF; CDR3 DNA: TGTGCCAGCAGTTTGGGGGGGCGCGAGCAGTACTTC
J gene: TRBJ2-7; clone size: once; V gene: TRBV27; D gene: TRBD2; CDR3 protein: CASSFSGRSPYEQYF; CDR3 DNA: TGTGCCAGCAGTTTCAGCGGGAGAAGCCCCTACGAGCAGTACTTC
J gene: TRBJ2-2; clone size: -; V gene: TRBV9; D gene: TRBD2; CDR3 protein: CASSVAVASGMNTGELFF; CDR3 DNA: TGTGCCAGCAGCGTAGCTGTGGCTAGCGGCATGAACACCGGGGAGCTGTTTTTT
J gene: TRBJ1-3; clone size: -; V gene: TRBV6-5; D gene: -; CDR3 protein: CASQRDGPGNTIYF; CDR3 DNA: TGTGCCAGCCAAAGGGACGGCCCCGGCAACACCATATATTTT
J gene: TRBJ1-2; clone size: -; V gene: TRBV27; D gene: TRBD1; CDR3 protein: CASSQLTGLRGYTF; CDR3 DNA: TGTGCCAGCAGTCAATTGACAGGGCTGAGGGGCTACACCTTC
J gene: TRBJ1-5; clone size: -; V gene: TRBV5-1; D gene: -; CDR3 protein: CASSLAGQGSNQPQHF; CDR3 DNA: TGCGCCAGCAGCTTGGCCGGGCAGGGTAGCAATCAGCCCCAGCATTTT
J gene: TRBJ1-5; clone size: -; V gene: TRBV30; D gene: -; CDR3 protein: CAWSVAGSSNQPQHF; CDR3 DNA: TGTGCCTGGAGTGTAGCAGGGTCTAGCAATCAGCCCCAGCATTTT
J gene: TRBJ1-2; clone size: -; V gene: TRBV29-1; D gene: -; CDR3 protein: CSVVLSASSGGYTF; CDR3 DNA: TGCAGCGTTGTGCTGTCAGCCTCCTCAGGGGGCTACACCTTC
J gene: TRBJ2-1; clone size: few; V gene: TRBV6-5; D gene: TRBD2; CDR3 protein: CASRAGGREYEQFF; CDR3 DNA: TGTGCCAGCAGAGCGGGGGGGAGGGAGTATGAGCAGTTCTTC